A single sample gave rise to the 5 T cell receptor beta chains below, sequenced in a study of cytomegalovirus exposure and HLA in healthy donors. The PCR ran on 60 Vbeta and 13 Jbeta primers. The assay was immunoSEQ multiplex PCR, and TCRdb's table has in-frame clones only and misses some. The sample includes 150,000 to 200,000 clones, roughly 77% seen only once; the top ten take 1.5% to 2%. The sequenced sample consisted of PBMCs. The receptors here all came from a woman aged 25 to 39 in good health and CMV-seronegative.

The V and J genes are TRBV6-5 and TRBJ1-6; D remains ambiguous. The CDR3 covers 15 residues. Trimming shortened V by 0 bases and J by 10 bases, and 13 bases separated the two germline ends. Germline CDR1 and CDR2: MNHEY and SVGAGI. CDR3 amino acids: CASSYSKSGNSPLHF. CDR3 DNA sequence: TGTGCCAGCAGTTACTCGAAGTCGGGAAACTCACCCCTCCACTTT.

This chain connects TRBV2 to TRBJ2-7; 9 nucleotides match TRBD1. The CDR3 consists of 15 residues. In germline, CDR1 is SNHLY, CDR2 FYNNEI. V was clipped by 2 bases and J by 3 bases; unmatched bases: 5. CDR3 in DNA: TGTGCCAGCAGTGAACGGGGGACAGGGTTCTACGAGCAGTACTTC. This codes for CASSERGTGFYEQYF.

V gene TRBV19 combines with J gene TRBJ1-2, with 7 nucleotides matching TRBD1. Germline-derived CDR1 and CDR2 are LNHDA and SQIVND (reference sequence). The V gene end was trimmed by 5 bases and the J gene end by 1 base; junction bases not matched to a gene: 7. This CDR3 is 15 amino acids long. The CDR3 region has the DNA TGTGCCAGTAGTGCCGGGACAGTAGATAACTATGGCTACACCTTC. As protein: CASSAGTVDNYGYTF.

The CDR3 loop reads CASSYGATRTEAFF. The CDR3 DNA follows: TGTGCCAGCAGTTACGGGGCCACGCGGACTGAAGCTTTCTTT. V is TRBV6-5 and J is TRBJ1-1; maybe TRBD1 (5 bases). The CDR3 extends over 14 amino acids. Looked up from germline, CDR1 is MNHEY and CDR2 is SVGAGI. V was shortened by 2 bases and J by 5 bases, with 12 bases between the two germline ends.

J is TRBJ1-6 and V is TRBV15; 7 nucleotides align to TRBD1. Trimming at V came to 5 bases and at J to 9 bases, leaving 7 bases not matched to a gene. This CDR3 has 14 residues. Germline CDR1 LNHNV, CDR2 YYDKDF (reference sequence). The CDR3 sequence is CATSGDRDGSPLHF. The CDR3 DNA sequence: TGTGCCACCAGCGGTGACAGGGACGGTTCACCCCTCCACTTT. Drawing the rest from reference TRBV15 and TRBJ1-6, the complete variable domain is DAMVIQNPRYQVTQFGKPVTLSCSQTLNHNVMYWYQQKSSQAPKLLFHYYDKDFNNEADTPDNFQSRRPNTSFCFLDIRSPGLGDTAMYLCATSGDRDGSPLHFGNGTRLTVT.